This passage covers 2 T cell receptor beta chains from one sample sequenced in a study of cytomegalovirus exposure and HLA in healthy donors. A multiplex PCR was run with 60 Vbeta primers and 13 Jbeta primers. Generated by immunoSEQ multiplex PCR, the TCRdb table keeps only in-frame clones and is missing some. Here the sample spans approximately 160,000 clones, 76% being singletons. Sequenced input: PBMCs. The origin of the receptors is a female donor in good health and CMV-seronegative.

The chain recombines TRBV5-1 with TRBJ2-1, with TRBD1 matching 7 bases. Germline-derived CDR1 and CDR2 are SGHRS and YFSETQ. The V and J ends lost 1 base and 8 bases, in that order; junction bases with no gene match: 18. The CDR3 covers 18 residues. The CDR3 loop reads CASSLFANTDREGDEQFF. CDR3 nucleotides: TGCGCCAGCAGCTTGTTTGCTAACACCGACAGGGAAGGCGATGAGCAGTTCTTC.

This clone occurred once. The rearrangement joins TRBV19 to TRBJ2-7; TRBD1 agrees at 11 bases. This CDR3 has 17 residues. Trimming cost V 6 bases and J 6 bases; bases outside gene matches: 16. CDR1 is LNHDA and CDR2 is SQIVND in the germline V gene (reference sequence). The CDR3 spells CASRELSGTGGSGEQYF. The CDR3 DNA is TGTGCCAGTAGAGAATTATCCGGGACAGGGGGTTCAGGCGAGCAGTACTTC. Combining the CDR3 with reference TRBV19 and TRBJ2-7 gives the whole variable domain DGGITQSPKYLFRKEGQNVTLSCEQNLNHDAMYWYRQDPGQGLRLIYYSQIVNDFQKGDIAEGYSVSREKKESFPLTVTSAQKNPTAFYLCASRELSGTGGSGEQYFGPGTRLTVT.